This TCR beta chain was found in a study of blood T cell repertoires in COVID-19. On the study more broadly: The samples span acute and convalescent COVID-19 from the United States, Italy and Spain.

This table comes from immunoSEQ multiplex PCR, and its TCRdb copy is limited to in-frame clones, with some not included. The sample holds 450,000 or so clones, roughly 87% seen once. This receptor was identified in a man between 18 and 35 years old with COVID-19, enrolled during active disease. The sample comprised peripheral blood.

In DNA form, the CDR3 reads TGTGCCAGCCGGGAGGGCACCGGGGAGCTGTTTTTT. Its translation is CASREGTGELFF. The V call is TRBV2, the J call TRBJ2-2; TRBD2 agrees at 8 bases. Trimming took 8 bases from V and 4 from J; bases not matched to a gene: 0. Germline V gene data show CDR1 as SNHLY and CDR2 as FYNNEI. The CDR3 spans 12 residues.